This TCR beta chain originates from a study of beta chain features in type 1 diabetes. General study points: Within each of all four CD4+ subsets, Type 1 diabetes patients had TCRB CDR3s that were moderately but significantly shorter.

There are 16 residues in the CDR3. In germline, CDR1 is SGHRS, CDR2 YFSETQ. Trimming at V came to 4 bases and at J to 9 bases, leaving 13 bases not matched to a gene. This clone turned up a few times. Its antigen is currently unknown. Cell sorting via CD45RO/CCR7/CD25/CD127/CD95/CD27 was performed to obtain CD4+ naive, central memory, regulatory and stem cell-like memory cells. Sorted populations were all over 95% pure. All of the isolated RNA was reverse transcribed, so expressed TCRB transcripts were sequenced. Generated by immunoSEQ multiplex PCR, the TCRdb table keeps only in-frame clones and is missing some. Among 850,000 to 900,000 clones listed, roughly 16% were seen once.

The sequenced sample consisted of naive CD4+ T cells from blood. V gene TRBV5-1 combines with J gene TRBJ2-1; 10 positions agree with TRBD2. This TCR derives from a woman under 30 in good health. The DNA for the CDR3 is TGCGCCAGCAGCAACGTTTCTAGCGGGAGTCTCATTGAGCAGTTCTTC. Its translation: CASSNVSSGSLIEQFF.